The clone carrying this TCR beta chain was detected a few times. Its antigen remains unknown. Trimming removed 4 bases from V and 8 bases from J, with 15 bases in between. In germline, CDR1 is SGDLS, CDR2 YYNGEE. This CDR3 region has 14 residues. This record belongs to a study of cytotoxic CD8 clonotypes in ibrutinib-treated CLL. Background on the study: On average, around 85,000 productive rearrangements and around 260,000 productive templates per sample.

Measured with immunoSEQ multiplex PCR; TCRdb has only the in-frame clones, and not every one. This repertoire shows 50,000 to 75,000 clones, 71% found once; its top ten account for roughly 45%. Study-level results: The clonality rise at ibrutinib response reflected private clonotype expansion.

This chain joins TRBV9 and TRBJ1-4; possible D gene TRBD1, 6 bases. Sequencing used PBMCs, obtained after 12 months of ibrutinib treatment. The sequence was obtained from a human donor with chronic lymphocytic leukemia. CDR3 in DNA: TGTGCCAGCAGCTCCGCAGGGGCTGACGAAAAACTGTTTTTT. It codes for CASSSAGADEKLFF.